The 18 T cell receptor beta chains reported below all come from one sample, sequenced in a study of blood T cell repertoires in COVID-19. Using immunoSEQ multiplex PCR, the repertoire was profiled, and TCRdb retains in-frame clones only, with some absent. Here the sample spans fewer than 600,000 clones, nearly 90% being singletons. The sequencing input was peripheral blood. The receptor set was obtained from a man younger than 30 with COVID-19, enrolled during active disease.

This clone was recorded only once. This sequence joins TRBV5-1 and TRBJ2-7; no definite D call. Germline V gene sequence: CDR1 SGHRS, CDR2 YFSETQ. Between the trimmed V and J ends, which lost 0 bases and 5 bases, there was a span of 18 bases. This CDR3 is 16 amino acids long. CDR3 residues: CASSLVTPLRSDEQYF. Here the CDR3 DNA reads TGCGCCAGCAGCTTGGTAACCCCTCTTAGGAGTGACGAGCAGTACTTC.

This clone has just a few counts. The J gene is TRBJ1-2, the V gene TRBV5-6; D may be TRBD1 (6 bases). Germline CDR1 reads SGHDT; CDR2 reads YYEEEE. Between the trimmed V and J ends, which lost 3 bases and 4 bases, there was a span of 19 bases. This CDR3 is built from 16 residues. CDR3 in DNA: TGTGCCAGCAGCTGGGGCGGACAGACTATGACCTATGGCTACACCTTC. The encoded protein is CASSWGGQTMTYGYTF.

The rearrangement links TRBV7-3 to TRBJ2-5, with D possibly TRBD1 on 5 matching bases. Trimming removed 5 bases at V and 1 base at J, with 8 bases between. The CDR3 has 13 amino acids. CDR1 and CDR2 from the germline V gene are SGHTA and FQGTGA. The CDR3 is CASSRTPQETQYF. DNA of the CDR3: TGTGCCAGCAGCCGGACACCCCAAGAGACCCAGTACTTC.

V is TRBV7-2 and J is TRBJ2-3; 8 bases are shared with TRBD2. In germline, CDR1 is SGHTA, CDR2 FQGNSA. Trimming took 1 base from V and 0 from J; bases not matched to a gene: 9. This CDR3 region has 18 residues. The CDR3 here is CASSLVAGGHRSTDTQYF. The DNA of the CDR3 is TGTGCCAGCAGCTTAGTTGCGGGGGGCCATAGAAGCACAGATACGCAGTATTTT.

The chain uses TRBV7-6 and TRBJ2-1; the match to TRBD2 covers 10 bases. This CDR3 has 15 amino acids. V lost 4 bases to trimming and J lost 5 bases; unmatched junction nucleotides: 5. Germline V gene lookup returns CDR1 SGHVS and CDR2 FNYEAQ. The CDR3, as DNA: TGTGCCAGCAGCTCCCTCACTAGCGGGAACAATGAGCAGTTCTTC. This codes for CASSSLTSGNNEQFF.

The gene calls are TRBV2 and TRBJ2-1; D not resolved. The CDR3 totals 10 residues. The ends were cut back, 7 bases at V and 7 bases at J, with 5 bases in the middle. Germline assignment: CDR1 SNHLY and CDR2 FYNNEI. CDR3 nucleotides: TGTGCCAGCAACCAGAATGAGCAGTTCTTC. Translating it yields CASNQNEQFF.

The J gene is TRBJ2-1, the V gene TRBV9; 12 bases line up with TRBD2. The CDR3 extends over 16 amino acids. The ends lost 6 bases at V and 6 bases at J; junction bases unmatched: 10. Germline V lookup: CDR1 SGDLS, CDR2 YYNGEE. The CDR3 region has the DNA TGTGCCAGCACTTCTAGCGGGAGGGCCAATAGCAATGAGCAGTTCTTC. Amino acids: CASTSSGRANSNEQFF. Filled out from reference TRBV9 and TRBJ2-1, the complete variable domain reads DSGVTQTPKHLITATGQRVTLRCSPRSGDLSVYWYQQSLDQGLQFLIQYYNGEERAKGNILERFSAQQFPDLHSELNLSSLELGDSALYFCASTSSGRANSNEQFFGPGTRLTVL.

The rearrangement joins TRBV6-5 to TRBJ1-2, with D tentatively TRBD1 (5 bases). Looked up from germline, CDR1 is MNHEY and CDR2 is SVGAGI. The V and J ends lost 4 bases and 3 bases respectively, with 18 bases between them. The CDR3 is 16 residues long. CDR3: CASSFWAVGGDYGYTF. The CDR3 nucleotides read TGTGCCAGCAGTTTTTGGGCTGTGGGGGGAGACTATGGCTACACCTTC.

V is TRBV5-4 and J is TRBJ2-5; 10 nucleotides align to TRBD2. From germline, CDR1 is SGHNT and CDR2 YYREEE (reference sequence). This CDR3 is built from 14 residues. With 3 bases clipped from V and 4 bases from J, the junction kept 3 bases outside the gene matches. The CDR3 bases are TGTGCCAGCAGCTCCTTAGCGGGAGGAGAGACCCAGTACTTC. This translates into CASSSLAGGETQYF.

The chain couples TRBV6-5 to TRBJ2-3, with 7 bases lining up with TRBD2. Trimming at V came to 5 bases and at J to 2 bases, leaving 7 bases not matched to a gene. The V gene's germline CDR1 is MNHEY and CDR2 SVGAGI. The CDR3 totals 15 residues. CDR3 bases: TGTGCCAGCAGTCAGCGGACTAGTGACACAGATACGCAGTATTTT. Translation: CASSQRTSDTDTQYF.

The CDR3 DNA sequence: TGTGCCAGCAGCCCGGGAAACTATGGCTACACCTTC. Residues: CASSPGNYGYTF. J is TRBJ1-2 and V is TRBV14; D not certain. Trimming removed 4 bases at V and 2 bases at J, with 5 bases between. This CDR3 region has 12 residues. Looked up from germline, CDR1 is SGHDN and CDR2 is FVKESK.

This rearrangement joins TRBV12-5 to TRBJ2-1, with D possibly TRBD2 on 6 matching bases. This CDR3 has 15 amino acids. V was cut by 3 bases and J by 4 bases, with 13 bases left in between. Germline V gene sequence: CDR1 LGHNT, CDR2 FRNRAP. DNA of the CDR3: TGTGCTAGTGGTTTAGGCGGGACCGGATACAATGAGCAGTTCTTC. Translating gives CASGLGGTGYNEQFF.

The chain's CDR3 is CASSGSGFNTGELFF. CDR3 nucleotide sequence: TGTGCCAGCAGTGGGTCCGGGTTCAACACCGGGGAGCTGTTTTTT. The genes are TRBV2 and TRBJ2-2; D is uncertain. Germline CDR1 reads SNHLY; CDR2 reads FYNNEI. The CDR3 length is 15 residues. The V end lost 4 bases, the J end lost 2 bases, and 11 bases lay between the germline ends.

The chain has TRBV5-4 and TRBJ2-1; TRBD2 matches 8 bases. CDR1 and CDR2 from the germline V gene are SGHNT and YYREEE (reference sequence). The CDR3 is 15 residues long. Trimming at V came to 2 bases and at J to 3 bases, leaving 4 bases not matched to a gene. The CDR3 spells CASSFGAGDYNEQFF. The CDR3 nucleotides are TGTGCCAGCAGCTTCGGAGCGGGAGACTACAATGAGCAGTTCTTC.

This chain joins TRBV4-1 and TRBJ1-5; possibly TRBD1 for D (5 bases). The germline gives CDR1 MGHRA, CDR2 YSYEKL. CDR3 length: 13 residues. Trimming left V 1 base short and J 6 bases short, with 7 bases between. The DNA of the CDR3 is TGCGCCAGCAGCCAAGCCGGGGGTCAGCCCCAGCATTTT. This codes for CASSQAGGQPQHF.

V and J are TRBV3-1 (or the pseudogene TRBV3-2) and TRBJ2-7; maybe TRBD1 (6 bases). V was trimmed by 4 bases and J by 1 base, leaving 8 bases between them. This CDR3 has 13 residues. Germline assignment: CDR1 LGHDT and CDR2 YNNKEL (reference sequence). The CDR3 bases are TGTGCCAGCAGCCGTACAGGGTCCTACGAGCAGTACTTC. Translating gives CASSRTGSYEQYF.

J is TRBJ2-5 and V is TRBV3-1 (or the pseudogene TRBV3-2); TRBD2 aligns across 7 bases. Germline assignment: CDR1 LGHDT and CDR2 YNNKEL (reference sequence). CDR3 size: 14 residues. With 5 bases clipped from V and 4 bases from J, the junction kept 7 bases outside the gene matches. As DNA, the CDR3 is TGTGCCAGCAGCTGGGGGGGGAGCAGAGAGACCCAGTACTTC. The encoded protein is CASSWGGSRETQYF.

V and J are TRBV7-2 and TRBJ2-7; 11 bases map to TRBD2. Unmatched junction bases numbered 5, after V lost 1 base and J lost 3 bases. Germline V gives CDR1 SGHTA, CDR2 FQGNSA. This CDR3 contains 16 residues. As DNA, the CDR3 is TGTGCCAGCAGCTTAGGATCAACTAGCGGGAGCTACGAGCAGTACTTC. This sequence encodes CASSLGSTSGSYEQYF. The full variable domain, its missing parts supplied by reference TRBV7-2 and TRBJ2-7, is GAGVSQSPSNKVTEKGKDVELRCDPISGHTALYWYRQSLGQGLEFLIYFQGNSAPDKSGLPSDRFSAERTGGSVSTLTIQRTQQEDSAVYLCASSLGSTSGSYEQYFGPGTRLTVT.